Presented here are 32 T cell receptor beta chains from one specimen sequenced in a study of CD8 T cells in Susac syndrome (dated by TCRdb to about 2019). Library preparation was by the immunoSEQ multiplex PCR assay. RNA was extracted using the RNeasy kit, and roughly 0.5 to 1 ug of the RNA was reverse transcribed with random hexamers. TCRdb itself trimmed the public reads at Q25 with fastp, ran MiXCR and retained productive beta chains. Each CDR3 protein gets just one entry, which takes the most common genes and DNA from the rows behind it. The sample table contains 200,000 to 300,000 distinct CDR3 sequences; only one count was recorded for 93% of them. The biggest ten clones account for approximately 0.07% of the sample. What was sequenced was CD4+ T cells from PBMCs. The receptors shown here come from a human donor with multiple sclerosis.

This chain links TRBV2 with TRBJ2-5; D is unclear. V lost 1 base and J lost 1, with 7 bases in between. Germline V CDR1 and CDR2: SNHLY, FYNNEI. The CDR3 is made up of 14 amino acids. The CDR3 sequence is CASSEGLRQETQYF. CDR3 sequence (DNA): TGTGCCAGCAGTGAAGGACTCCGCCAAGAGACCCAGTACTTC.

This chain links TRBV4-1 with TRBJ2-6, with D perhaps matching TRBD2 (6 bases). This CDR3 has 16 amino acids. Germline CDR1 is MGHRA and CDR2 is YSYEKL. Trimming removed 1 base at V and 2 bases at J, with 9 bases between. CDR3 sequence reads: CASSQAPGAGANVLTF. The CDR3 nucleotides are TGCGCCAGCAGCCAAGCTCCGGGGGCTGGGGCCAACGTCCTGACTTTC.

The chain recombines TRBV18 with TRBJ1-1, with D unresolved. Germline V gene lookup returns CDR1 KGHSH and CDR2 LQKENI. Trimming took 1 base from V and 2 from J, leaving 11 bases between them. The CDR3 totals 15 residues. The CDR3: CASSPRPGRNTEAFF. As DNA, the CDR3 is TGTGCCAGCTCACCACGTCCGGGGAGAAACACTGAAGCTTTCTTT.

The chain has TRBV23-1 and TRBJ1-5; a weak D match, TRBD1 (6 bases). TRBV23-1 counts as an open reading frame of uncertain function. V was shortened by 4 bases and J by 0 bases, with 22 bases between the two germline ends. The length of the CDR3 is 19 residues. The CDR3 DNA follows: TGCGCCAGCAGTCCCGCGATGGCAGGGGCGGTGAGTAGCAATCAGCCCCAGCATTTT. Translation gives CASSPAMAGAVSSNQPQHF.

The chain combines TRBV30 with TRBJ1-1; no firm D call. This CDR3 comprises 13 residues. The germline gives CDR1 GTSNPN, CDR2 SVGIG (reference sequence). Trimming cost V 2 bases and J 2 bases, with 9 bases left between them. The CDR3 DNA sequence: TGTGCCTGGAGTTCTGGCCTCAACACTGAAGCTTTCTTT. Its translation is CAWSSGLNTEAFF.

This rearrangement joins TRBV6-4 to TRBJ2-5, with TRBD2 matching over 7 bases. The germline V gene has CDR1 MRHNA and CDR2 SNTAGT. CDR3 length: 15 residues. The V gene end was trimmed by 6 bases and the J gene end by 0 bases; junction bases not matched to a gene: 7. The CDR3, as DNA: TGTGCCAGCAGAAAGACGGGGGGAGACCAAGAGACCCAGTACTTC. It encodes CASRKTGGDQETQYF.

V is TRBV21-1 and J is TRBJ1-1; the table's D call TRBD1 went unverified against the DNA. TRBV21-1 is termed a pseudogene. The CDR3 is 17 residues long. The CDR3 DNA reads TGTGCCAGCAGCAAAGACAGGACAGTCTTCAGGAACACTGAAGCTTTCTTT. This encodes CASSKDRTVFRNTEAFF.

The chain has TRBV27 and TRBJ1-2, with TRBD1 as a possible D gene (6 bases). Trimming took 3 bases from V and 7 from J, leaving 12 bases between them. The V gene's germline CDR1 is MNHEY and CDR2 SMNVEV (reference sequence). CDR3 size: 13 residues. CDR3 in amino acids: CASSLYREGGYTF. The CDR3 DNA reads TGTGCCAGCAGTTTGTACAGGGAGGGTGGCTACACCTTC.

The CDR3: CAWTGSTSGANVLTF. The DNA of the CDR3 is TGTGCCTGGACAGGGTCGACATCTGGGGCCAACGTCCTGACTTTC. The chain links TRBV30 to TRBJ2-6, with D maybe TRBD1 (5 bases). In germline, CDR1 is GTSNPN, CDR2 SVGIG (reference sequence). V lost 4 bases and J lost 1, with 11 bases in between. The CDR3 contains 15 residues.

This clonotype came up a few times. The V gene is TRBV29-1, the J gene TRBJ2-1, with 10 positions matching TRBD2. CDR1 is SQVTM and CDR2 is ANQGSEA in the germline V gene. The CDR3 covers 13 residues. J gave up 7 bases and V 7 bases, and 7 bases lay outside the gene matches. CDR3 DNA sequence: TGCAGCGATCTACTAGCGGGACGGAATGAGCAGTTCTTC. Amino acids: CSDLLAGRNEQFF.

This clonotype was detected only once. The rearrangement links TRBV7-2 to TRBJ1-6; the D gene is possibly TRBD1 (5 bases). Germline loops: CDR1 SGHTA, CDR2 FQGNSA. The CDR3 loop spans 15 amino acids. The V and J ends lost 3 bases and 8 bases respectively, with 14 bases between them. The CDR3 sequence is CASSLGGVTDSPLHF. The CDR3 bases are TGTGCCAGCAGCTTGGGGGGGGTGACAGATTCACCCCTCCACTTT. Looking up the rest from reference TRBV7-2 and TRBJ1-6 gives the full variable domain: GAGVSQSPSNKVTEKGKDVELRCDPISGHTALYWYRQSLGQGLEFLIYFQGNSAPDKSGLPSDRFSAERTGGSVSTLTIQRTQQEDSAVYLCASSLGGVTDSPLHFGNGTRLTVT.

This clonotype has a single count. The genes are TRBV10-3 and TRBJ2-6; no firm D call. With 3 bases removed from V and 0 bases from J, the gap between germline ends came to 6 bases. This CDR3 has 15 residues. CDR1 and CDR2 from the germline V gene are ENHRY and SYGVKD. The CDR3 DNA reads TGTGCCATCAGTGACGGAAACTCTGGGGCCAACGTCCTGACTTTC. This gives the protein CAISDGNSGANVLTF.

The V gene is TRBV18, the J gene TRBJ2-5, with TRBD2 matching over 8 bases. Germline trimming cut 5 bases from V and 5 bases from J; bases unmatched to any gene: 10. CDR1 is KGHSH, CDR2 LQKENI, per germline. This CDR3 comprises 15 residues. CDR3: CASSTSGLVRETQYF. The CDR3 DNA is TGTGCCAGCTCAACATCGGGACTAGTGAGGGAGACCCAGTACTTC.

J is TRBJ1-5 and V is TRBV18; 7 bases agree with TRBD1. Germline lookup yields CDR1 KGHSH and CDR2 LQKENI. J was trimmed by 6 bases and V by 5 bases; bases with no gene match: 4. The CDR3 is made up of 13 amino acids. CDR3 sequence (DNA): TGTGCCAGCTCAGCAGGGGGGCTTCAGCCCCAGCATTTT. Translated: CASSAGGLQPQHF.

J is TRBJ1-4 and V is TRBV9; D perhaps matches TRBD1 (6 bases). The CDR3 covers 14 residues. CDR1 and CDR2 from the germline V gene are SGDLS and YYNGEE. Trimming removed 7 bases from V and 4 bases from J, with 14 bases in between. The CDR3 DNA is TGTGCCAGCGTCCGGGACAAGTTTAATGAAAAACTGTTTTTT. The encoded protein is CASVRDKFNEKLFF.

V gene TRBV27 combines with J gene TRBJ1-1; D may be TRBD1 (5 bases). The V end lost 4 bases, the J end lost 1 base, and 10 bases lay between the germline ends. Germline V lookup: CDR1 MNHEY, CDR2 SMNVEV (reference sequence). This CDR3 is 14 amino acids long. This CDR3 reads CASSYQGSNTEAFF. Here the CDR3 DNA reads TGTGCCAGCAGTTATCAGGGATCGAACACTGAAGCTTTCTTT.

The chain couples TRBV20-1 to TRBJ1-1; TRBD1 matches 9 bases. The germline CDR1 and CDR2 sequences are DFQATT and SNEGSKA (reference sequence). V was clipped by 5 bases and J by 7 bases; unmatched bases: 11. The CDR3 consists of 14 residues. Written as DNA, the CDR3 is TGCAGTGCTCAAGAGACCGCGACAGGGGGTGAAGCTTTCTTT. It codes for CSAQETATGGEAFF.

The chain uses TRBV29-1 and TRBJ2-7; the match to TRBD2 covers 8 bases. CDR1 SQVTM and CDR2 ANQGSEA come from the germline V gene. The junction had 12 bases not matched to a gene; V was cut back by 7 bases and J by 4 bases. The CDR3 consists of 14 residues. In DNA, the CDR3 is TGCAGCGGATCCGGGGGCCGGGGGGGATACGAGCAGTACTTC. This sequence encodes CSGSGGRGGYEQYF.

The chain links TRBV2 to TRBJ1-2, with a possible D match to TRBD1 (5 bases). V was pared by 5 bases and J by 2 bases, with 12 bases between. The CDR3 consists of 14 residues. The germline CDR1 and CDR2 sequences are SNHLY and FYNNEI. CDR3 DNA sequence: TGTGCCAGCAGTACTCCGACAGTCAACTATGGCTACACCTTC. Encoded protein: CASSTPTVNYGYTF.

The rearrangement joins TRBV12-5 to TRBJ2-5; a possible D gene is TRBD1 (6 bases). The CDR3 spans 14 residues. Germline-derived CDR1 and CDR2 are LGHNT and FRNRAP. Trimming took 3 bases from V and 1 from J, leaving 9 bases between them. CDR3 region: CASGLTGTQETQYF. The CDR3 coding sequence is TGTGCTAGTGGTTTAACAGGGACCCAAGAGACCCAGTACTTC.

V gene TRBV4-1 combines with J gene TRBJ1-2; a weak D match, TRBD1 (5 bases). V was shortened by 1 base and J by 6 bases, with 12 bases between the two germline ends. This CDR3 is built from 14 residues. The germline gives CDR1 MGHRA, CDR2 YSYEKL. DNA for the CDR3: TGCGCCAGCAGCCAAGTAGGCCAGGGAGATGGCTACACCTTC. Protein sequence: CASSQVGQGDGYTF.

The V and J genes are TRBV5-6 and TRBJ2-6, with D possibly matching TRBD2 (5 bases). The CDR3 loop spans 19 amino acids. Germline values: CDR1 SGHDT, CDR2 YYEEEE. V gave up 6 bases and J gave up 0 bases, with 22 bases separating them. The CDR3 nucleotides are TGTGCCAGCACCCCGGGGAAGGGCGGGCAAAACTCTGGGGCCAACGTCCTGACTTTC. As protein: CASTPGKGGQNSGANVLTF.

The chain couples TRBV19 to TRBJ1-5, with 7 bases matching TRBD1. J lost 2 bases, V lost 3 bases, and 10 bases had no gene match. The germline V gene has CDR1 LNHDA and CDR2 SQIVND (reference sequence). The CDR3 has 17 amino acids. The CDR3 region is CASSIILGGGGNQPQHF. In DNA, the CDR3 is TGTGCCAGTAGTATCATTTTGGGAGGGGGCGGCAATCAGCCCCAGCATTTT. Together with reference TRBV19 and TRBJ1-5, the CDR3 gives the full variable domain: DGGITQSPKYLFRKEGQNVTLSCEQNLNHDAMYWYRQDPGQGLRLIYYSQIVNDFQKGDIAEGYSVSREKKESFPLTVTSAQKNPTAFYLCASSIILGGGGNQPQHFGDGTRLSIL.

The genes are TRBV20-1 and TRBJ2-3; 10 bases map to TRBD1. Trimming cost V 1 base and J 4 bases; bases outside gene matches: 8. The CDR3 sequence is 16 residues long. Germline V CDR1 and CDR2: DFQATT, SNEGSKA (reference sequence). CDR3 DNA sequence: TGCAGTGCTAGAGTGAGGGGACAGGGGAGCCCAGATACGCAGTATTTT. It is translated as CSARVRGQGSPDTQYF.

The rearrangement joins TRBV5-1 to TRBJ2-2; 7 bases agree with TRBD2. Germline-derived CDR1 and CDR2 are SGHRS and YFSETQ. The CDR3 length is 17 residues. J gave up 2 bases and V 1 base, and 8 bases lay outside the gene matches. The CDR3 nucleotides are TGCGCCAGCAGCTTGACTAGGGAGGGGATTAACACCGGGGAGCTGTTTTTT. The encoded protein is CASSLTREGINTGELFF.

The gene calls are TRBV9 and TRBJ2-3, with 14 bases fitting TRBD2. J was trimmed by 6 bases and V by 4 bases; bases with no gene match: 7. The CDR3 runs 16 residues. In germline, CDR1 is SGDLS, CDR2 YYNGEE. DNA of the CDR3: TGTGCCAGCAGCACGGGACTAGCGGGGGTTGGGGATACGCAGTATTTT. Protein: CASSTGLAGVGDTQYF.

As DNA, the CDR3 is TGTGCCAGCAAGGGGAGGGGGGGCCCGGCTGAAGCTTTCTTT. This gives the protein CASKGRGGPAEAFF. The chain couples TRBV2 to TRBJ1-1; tentatively, D is TRBD1 (6 bases). Germline V gene data show CDR1 as SNHLY and CDR2 as FYNNEI. The CDR3 is made up of 14 amino acids. V lost 7 bases to trimming and J lost 6 bases, with 18 bases between them.

This chain joins TRBV6-2 or TRBV6-3 and TRBJ2-5, with D perhaps assigned TRBD1 or TRBD2 (5 bases each). The germline gives CDR1 MNHEY, CDR2 SVGEGT. V lost 6 bases and J 7 bases, leaving 21 bases between the germline ends. The CDR3 spans 15 residues. CDR3 region: CASSPLAGTEGTQYF. The DNA for the CDR3 is TGTGCCAGCAGCCCCCTGGCCGGGACCGAGGGGACCCAGTACTTC.

J is TRBJ2-7 and V is TRBV21-1. TRBV21-1 is classified as a pseudogene. The CDR3 is 16 residues long. CDR3: CASSKGGSWDRYEQYV. The CDR3 region has the DNA TGTGCCAGCAGCAAAGGGGGATCGTGGGATCGCTACGAGCAGTACGTC.

The chain joins TRBV12-3 or TRBV12-4 to TRBJ2-1; D not resolved. CDR3 size: 11 residues. Between the trimmed V and J ends, which lost 2 bases and 8 bases, there was a span of 4 bases. The CDR3 protein is CASSLWDEQFF. CDR3 DNA sequence: TGTGCCAGCAGTTTATGGGATGAGCAGTTCTTC.

This rearrangement joins TRBV11-1 to TRBJ2-7, with D perhaps being TRBD1 or TRBD2 (5 bases each). The CDR3 has 14 residues. Trimming took 5 bases from V and 2 from J, leaving 13 bases between them. Germline CDR1 reads SGHAT; CDR2 reads FQDESV (reference sequence). The chain's CDR3 is CASSPRLGPYEQYV. The CDR3 DNA follows: TGTGCCAGCAGCCCCCGTTTGGGACCCTACGAGCAGTACGTC.

The chain employs TRBV7-2 and TRBJ2-3; the D call may be TRBD1 or TRBD2 (5 bases each). The germline CDR1 and CDR2 sequences are SGHTA and FQGNSA. With 3 bases removed from V and 4 bases from J, the gap between germline ends came to 14 bases. This CDR3 is built from 15 residues. The CDR3 nucleotides are TGTGCCAGCAGCTTTGGGGGAGTAATGCCAGATACGCAGTATTTT. It codes for CASSFGGVMPDTQYF.